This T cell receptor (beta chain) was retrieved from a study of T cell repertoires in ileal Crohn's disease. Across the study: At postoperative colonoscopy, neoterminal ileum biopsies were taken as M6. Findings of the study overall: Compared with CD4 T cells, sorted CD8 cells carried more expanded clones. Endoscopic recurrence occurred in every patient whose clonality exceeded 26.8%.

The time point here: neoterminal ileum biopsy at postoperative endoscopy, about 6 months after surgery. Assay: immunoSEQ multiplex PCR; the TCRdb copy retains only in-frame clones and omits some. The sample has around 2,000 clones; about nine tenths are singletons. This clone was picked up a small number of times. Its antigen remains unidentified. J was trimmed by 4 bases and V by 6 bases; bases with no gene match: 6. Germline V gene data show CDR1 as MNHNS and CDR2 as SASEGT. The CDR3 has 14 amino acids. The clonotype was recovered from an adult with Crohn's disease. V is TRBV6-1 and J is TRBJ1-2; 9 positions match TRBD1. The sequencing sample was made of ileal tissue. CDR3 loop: CASSAGTGTYGYTF. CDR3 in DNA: TGTGCCAGCAGCGCCGGGACAGGGACCTATGGCTACACCTTC.